Below are 14 T cell receptor beta chains sequenced from a single sample in a study of early T cells in non-severe SARS-CoV-2 infection. TCRdb fed the 5' RACE reads into MiXCR, producing one record per CDR3 protein. This table has over 35,000 distinct CDR3 sequences, roughly 4.8% appearing once. Sequences were obtained from whole blood. All receptors derive from an adult who was a healthcare worker with PCR-confirmed SARS-CoV-2 infection or an uninfected control (not recorded which).

The sample holds many counts of this clonotype. The rearrangement links TRBV2 to TRBJ1-6; a possible D gene is TRBD1 (6 bases). The germline V gene encodes CDR1 SNHLY and CDR2 FYNNEI. With 7 bases removed from V and 5 bases from J, the gap between germline ends came to 15 bases. CDR3 length: 15 residues. The CDR3 loop is CASNNEQGDNSPLHF. CDR3 coding DNA: TGTGCCAGCAATAACGAACAGGGCGATAATTCACCCCTCCACTTT. The whole variable domain, remainder taken from reference TRBV2 and TRBJ1-6, is EPEVTQTPSHQVTQMGQEVILRCVPISNHLYFYWYRQILGQKVEFLVSFYNNEISEKSEIFDDQFSVERPDGSNFTLKIRSTKLEDSAMYFCASNNEQGDNSPLHFGNGTRLTVT.

This clonotype was recorded at least ten times. The CDR3 DNA is TGTGCCAGCAGCTCTCTAACAAGGACAGCAAACTATGGCTACACCTTC. Translated, it gives CASSSLTRTANYGYTF. The chain combines TRBV6-5 with TRBJ1-2; D is perhaps TRBD1 (6 bases). V lost 6 bases and J lost 2, with 19 bases in between. This CDR3 spans 16 amino acids. Germline V gene data show CDR1 as MNHEY and CDR2 as SVGAGI.

This clonotype was seen many times. V gene TRBV20-1 combines with J gene TRBJ1-5; 7 nucleotides match TRBD1. The J segment lost 0 bases and the V segment lost 1 base, leaving 9 bases of the junction unmatched. Per germline, CDR1 DFQATT and CDR2 SNEGSKA (reference sequence). The CDR3 has 17 amino acids. CDR3 bases: TGCAGTGCTAGAGGCCCCAGGGGGGGGTATAGCAATCAGCCCCAGCATTTT. As protein: CSARGPRGGYSNQPQHF.

This clonotype has only a few counts. CDR3 amino acids: CAWSAQDRGLSEAFF. In DNA form, the CDR3 reads TGTGCCTGGAGTGCCCAAGACAGGGGTCTTTCTGAAGCTTTCTTT. The chain carries TRBV30 and TRBJ1-1; 8 bases agree with TRBD1. J gave up 6 bases and V 1 base, and 10 bases lay outside the gene matches. The CDR3 length is 15 residues. Per germline, CDR1 GTSNPN and CDR2 SVGIG (reference sequence). The whole variable domain, filled in from reference TRBV30 and TRBJ1-1, reads SQTIHQWPATLVQPVGSPLSLECTVEGTSNPNLYWYRQAAGRGLQLLFYSVGIGQISSEVPQNLSASRPQDRQFILSSKKLLLSDSGFYLCAWSAQDRGLSEAFFGQGTRLTVV.

This clonotype was seen ten or more times. In nucleotides, the CDR3 is TGCAGTGCTAGAGATGTGGGTAGGGGAAGCACAGATACGCAGTATTTT. This codes for CSARDVGRGSTDTQYF. The rearrangement uses TRBV20-1 and TRBJ2-3; tentatively, D is TRBD1 (5 bases). CDR1 and CDR2 from the germline V gene are DFQATT and SNEGSKA (reference sequence). This CDR3 is built from 16 residues. Trimming shortened V by 0 bases and J by 0 bases, and 13 bases separated the two germline ends.

This clonotype was picked up many times. CDR3 in amino acids: CASSEEGRRSPLHF. In DNA, the CDR3 is TGTGCCAGCAGCGAGGAAGGAAGGCGTTCACCCCTCCACTTT. The chain combines TRBV9 with TRBJ1-6; D is ambiguous. Germline assignment: CDR1 SGDLS and CDR2 YYNGEE. The CDR3 loop spans 14 amino acids. Trimming took 3 bases from V and 9 from J, leaving 13 bases between them.

This clonotype was picked up many times. The chain has TRBV6-1 and TRBJ1-1; D not certain. The V end was cut by 4 bases, the J end by 3 bases, with 15 bases between. This CDR3 has 15 residues. Germline V gene lookup returns CDR1 MNHNS and CDR2 SASEGT. In DNA, the CDR3 is TGTGCCAGCAGTGCCCAACCAGGCGGCGACACTGAAGCTTTCTTT. Amino acids: CASSAQPGGDTEAFF.

In its sample, this clonotype was seen many times. The chain carries TRBV5-1 and TRBJ2-5; TRBD1 aligns across 12 bases. The germline CDR1 and CDR2 sequences are SGHRS and YFSETQ. V gave up 4 bases and J gave up 3 bases; unmatched junction bases: 7. The CDR3 loop spans 16 amino acids. DNA for the CDR3: TGCGCCAGCAGCAACCGGGACAGGGGGCGCAAAGAGACCCAGTACTTC. Residues: CASSNRDRGRKETQYF.

This clonotype was counted many times. The chain recombines TRBV12-3 or TRBV12-4 with TRBJ1-2; tentative D call: TRBD1 (5 bases). The CDR3 loop spans 15 amino acids. The V gene lost 7 bases and the J gene lost 7 bases, with 22 bases spanning the gap. The CDR3 region is CASTSSRGVRIGYTF. In DNA, the CDR3 is TGTGCCAGCACCTCGAGCCGGGGCGTACGCATTGGCTACACCTTC.

The chain employs TRBV11-2 and TRBJ1-1; TRBD1 matches 7 bases. The CDR3 is made up of 13 amino acids. Germline CDR1 and CDR2: SGHAT and FQNNGV. The V and J ends lost 1 base and 7 bases, in that order; junction bases with no gene match: 3. The CDR3 protein is CASSLGDRNEAFF. The CDR3, as DNA: TGTGCCAGCAGCTTAGGGGACAGAAATGAAGCTTTCTTT.

This clonotype appeared many times. The CDR3: CASSLGQRWQETQYF. The CDR3 region has the DNA TGTGCCAGTAGTTTGGGACAGCGGTGGCAAGAGACCCAGTACTTC. The chain recombines TRBV19 with TRBJ2-5; 7 bases line up with TRBD1. The CDR3 has 15 amino acids. CDR1 and CDR2 from the germline V gene are LNHDA and SQIVND (reference sequence). J lost 2 bases, V lost 5 bases, and 8 bases had no gene match.

The chain carries TRBV5-1 and TRBJ2-2, with no clear D. Looked up from germline, CDR1 is SGHRS and CDR2 is YFSETQ. V lost 2 bases and J lost 2, with 7 bases in between. CDR3 length: 14 residues. The CDR3 DNA reads TGCGCCAGCAGCTTTGGTCATAACACCGGGGAGCTGTTTTTT. It translates to CASSFGHNTGELFF.

This chain joins TRBV9 and TRBJ2-1; 7 nucleotides match TRBD2. The CDR3 has 15 amino acids. V shed 7 bases and J 6 bases; nucleotides not matched to a gene: 13. Germline assignment: CDR1 SGDLS and CDR2 YYNGEE. The chain's CDR3 is CASGSLGGGANEQFF. In DNA, the CDR3 is TGTGCCAGCGGGTCTCTTGGCGGGGGAGCCAATGAGCAGTTCTTC.

Many counts were recorded for this clonotype. The chain employs TRBV7-6 and TRBJ2-3, with 9 bases aligning to TRBD2. The CDR3 has 15 residues. Germline-derived CDR1 and CDR2 are SGHVS and FNYEAQ. After removal of 1 base from V and 5 bases from J, the junction contained 4 bases not matched to a gene. CDR3 bases: TGTGCCAGCAGCTTAGGCGGGGGGGCTGTAGATACGCAGTATTTT. This encodes CASSLGGGAVDTQYF.